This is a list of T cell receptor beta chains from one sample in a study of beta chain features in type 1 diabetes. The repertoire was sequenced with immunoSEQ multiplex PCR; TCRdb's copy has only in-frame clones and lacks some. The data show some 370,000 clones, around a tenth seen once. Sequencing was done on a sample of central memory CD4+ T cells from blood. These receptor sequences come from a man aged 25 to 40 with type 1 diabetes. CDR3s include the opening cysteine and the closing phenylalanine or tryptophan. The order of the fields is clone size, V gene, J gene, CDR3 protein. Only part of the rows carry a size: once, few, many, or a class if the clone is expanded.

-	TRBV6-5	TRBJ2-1	CASSYQANNEQFF
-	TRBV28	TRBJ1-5	CATTQNRDQPQHF
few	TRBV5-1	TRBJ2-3	CASSLAAGGPADTQYF
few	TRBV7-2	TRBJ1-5	CASSLRVLNQPQHF
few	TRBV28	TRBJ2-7	CASSIQGYGYEQYF
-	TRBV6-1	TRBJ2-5	CASSEWGGGETQYF
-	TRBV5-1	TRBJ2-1	CASSLGGRTDNEQFF
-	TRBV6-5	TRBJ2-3	CAISQNRGRADTQYF
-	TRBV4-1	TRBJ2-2	CASSQEYRGQTGELFF
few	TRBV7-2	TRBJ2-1	CASSLAGGSNEQFF
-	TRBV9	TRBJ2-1	CASSVDGAPYNEQFF
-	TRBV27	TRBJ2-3	CASSHRGGRSTDTQYF
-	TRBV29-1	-	CSVADGYVELFF
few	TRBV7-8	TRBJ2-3	CASSSGLAGDTQYF
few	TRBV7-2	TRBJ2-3	CAGIQGNTDTQYF
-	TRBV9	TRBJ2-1	CASSPMSASSYNEQFF
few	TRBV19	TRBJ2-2	CASNAQAVGGELFF
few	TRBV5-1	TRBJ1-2	CASSLQGRREGYTF
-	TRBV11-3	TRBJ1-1	CASRANYRGLYTEAFF
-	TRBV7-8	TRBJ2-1	CASSPGRTFHNEQFF
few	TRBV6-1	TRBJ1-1	CASSSITEAFF
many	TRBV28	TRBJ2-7	CASSPSGSSLYEQYF
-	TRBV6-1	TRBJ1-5	CASRPGQGYYQPQHF
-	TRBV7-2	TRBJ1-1	CASSFTGGAEAFF
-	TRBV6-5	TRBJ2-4	CASSTVASGINIQYF
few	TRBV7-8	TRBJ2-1	CASSLSAGAGDEQFF
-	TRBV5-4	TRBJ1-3	CASSSGTLRSGNTIYF
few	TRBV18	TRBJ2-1	CASSPTSGLAGSYNEQFF
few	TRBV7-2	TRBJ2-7	CASSLGPGATSYEQYF
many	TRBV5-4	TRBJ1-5	CASSVAGGSQPQHF
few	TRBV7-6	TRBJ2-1	CASSQDRREQFF
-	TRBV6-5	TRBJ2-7	CASSYLTGTYEQYF
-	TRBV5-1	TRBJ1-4	CASSLSSGGEKLFF
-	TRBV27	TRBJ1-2	CASSFAAASRGDGYTF
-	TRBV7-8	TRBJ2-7	CASSFDSSYEQYF
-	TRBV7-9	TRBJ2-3	CASSIRATGDTQYF
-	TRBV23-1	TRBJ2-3	CASSQSRSGGDFTDTQYF
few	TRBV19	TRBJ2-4	CATLERGIAKNIQYF
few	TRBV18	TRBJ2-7	CASSPPIPYEQYF
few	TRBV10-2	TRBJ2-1	CASRLAGGLNEQFF
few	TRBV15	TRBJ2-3	CATSRGRTEGTDTQYF
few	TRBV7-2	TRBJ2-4	CASSSSTSGDSLAKNIQYF
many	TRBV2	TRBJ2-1	CASSERESAYNEQFF
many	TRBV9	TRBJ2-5	CASSPSQGYQETQYF
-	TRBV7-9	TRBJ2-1	CASSFPSGRTPLGEQFF
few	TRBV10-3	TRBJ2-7	CASSLGGPRQYF
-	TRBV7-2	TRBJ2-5	CASSPVVGRETQYF
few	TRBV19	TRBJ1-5	CASSIPGFGNQPQHF
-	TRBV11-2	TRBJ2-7	CASSLAPTGFYEQYF
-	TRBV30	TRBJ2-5	CAWSVTGGETQYF
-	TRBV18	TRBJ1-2	CASSPNGGRDLYGYTF
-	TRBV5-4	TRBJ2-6	CASSSRGQYTFSGANVLTF
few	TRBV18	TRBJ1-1	CASSLPPTGGSEAFF
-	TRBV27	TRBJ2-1	CASSFRRDTYNEQFF